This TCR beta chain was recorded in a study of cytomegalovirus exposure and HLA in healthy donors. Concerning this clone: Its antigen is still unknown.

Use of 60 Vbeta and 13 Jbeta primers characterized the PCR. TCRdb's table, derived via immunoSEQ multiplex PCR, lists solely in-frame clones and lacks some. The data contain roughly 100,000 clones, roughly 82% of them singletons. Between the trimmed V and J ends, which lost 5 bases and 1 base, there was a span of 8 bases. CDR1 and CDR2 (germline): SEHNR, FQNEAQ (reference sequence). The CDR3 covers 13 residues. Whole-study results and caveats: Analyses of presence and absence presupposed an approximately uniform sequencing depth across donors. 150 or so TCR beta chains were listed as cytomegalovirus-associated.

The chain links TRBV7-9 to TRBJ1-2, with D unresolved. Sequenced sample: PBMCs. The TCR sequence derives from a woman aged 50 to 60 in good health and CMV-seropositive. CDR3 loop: CASSLQNNYGYTF. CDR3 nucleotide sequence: TGTGCCAGCAGCCTTCAGAATAACTATGGCTACACCTTC.